This T cell receptor beta chain came from a study of CD8+ T cells in alopecia areata. The study's findings and limits: Scalp samples also contribute reads from the resident alphabeta T cells found in normal skin.

cDNA prepared by RNA extraction and subsequent reverse transcription served as the template for sequencing. Sequencing was performed with immunoSEQ multiplex PCR; in TCRdb, only in-frame clones are kept and a portion is missing. Altogether 200,000 to 250,000 clones are present, 50% to 60% being singletons, with the ten largest covering roughly 0.47%. This clone was detected only a few times. What it binds is unknown. This CDR3 region has 11 residues. The ends were cut back, 7 bases at V and 5 bases at J, with 10 bases in the middle. Per germline, CDR1 SQVTM and CDR2 ANQGSEA. Peripheral blood and lesional scalp punch biopsies came from alopecia areata patients.

This chain links TRBV29-1 with TRBJ2-3; D is possibly TRBD1 (5 bases). This TCR was sampled from a human donor with alopecia areata. The starting material was CD4+ T cells sorted from blood, obtained at week 0. Here the CDR3 reads CSGTGLDTQYF. The CDR3 bases are TGCAGCGGTACAGGTCTAGATACGCAGTATTTT.